The following is a TCR beta chain sequence with its context. Its antigen target is currently unknown. The record has no base qualities; no much larger clone is one base away. The entire amount of isolated RNA was reverse transcribed using the High Capacity cDNA Reverse Transcription Kit, so the sequenced TCRB transcripts were expressed ones. Deep immunoSEQ sequencing was applied to naive, central memory and regulatory T cell samples, giving an average of about 3.7 million total reads per sample. Sorted cells were lysed in RLT buffer and RNA was extracted with DNase-treated RNeasy Micro or Mini kits, depending on cell number. To prevent cross-contamination, each cell subset was processed individually, whereas patient and healthy donor samples were processed jointly. The immunoSEQ multiplex PCR was used to amplify TCRB sequences from cDNA, yielding 87-bp fragments that span the CDR3 region. Amplicons were sequenced on the Illumina HiSeq platform. In the authors' own workflow: PCR bias was computationally corrected using synthetic template baselines, reads within Hamming distance 2 were collapsed, and singletons that could not be merged were discarded. Reads were aligned against IMGT to assign V, D and J genes, CDR3 length and insertions or deletions at six rearrangement sites. Within each subset, clonotype counts were normalized to sorted cell number, after which true diversity and Gini coefficients were computed with the tcR R package. The overlap coefficient, calculated on TCRB nucleotide sequences, was used to quantify repertoire sharing. Out-of-frame TCRB sequences from naive cells were analyzed to stand in for the pre-selection repertoire. In TCRdb, the immuneACCESS table is reduced to in-frame sequences with V and J assigned. These tables do not hold every clone; where another copy was compared, an unresolved V gene accounts for under half, and the others remain unexplained. V and J calls and clone size come straight from that table; D and trimming were deduced from the DNA. Counted in this sample were around 280,000 clones; approximately 15% of them appeared once. The ten largest clones take up 0.015% to 0.017% of the sample.

The data were taken from a study of beta chain features in type 1 diabetes (dated by TCRdb to 2016 to 2019). Study-level background: Mean age, gender distribution, total cell number and subset yield did not differ between patients and healthy donors. In the study, TCRB repertoires of sorted circulating CD4+ T cell subsets from recently diagnosed type 1 diabetes patients were compared with those of matched healthy donors. Naive and central memory subsets were obtained from all 28 donors, but regulatory and stem cell-like memory subsets were isolated from only 8 patients and 8 healthy donors. A total of around 110,000,000 sorted cells were examined across all samples, and RNA yield correlated strongly with the number of cells per subset.

The germline V gene (reference sequence) sets CDR1 to MNHEY and CDR2 to SMNVEV. V loses 4 bases at its end and J loses 0 bases; junction bases beyond the gene matches: 5. Taken from cysteine to phenylalanine, the CDR3 has 15 residues. The DNA shown is the 45-base CDR3, in frame from base 1. The investigation overall reported the following: Type 1 diabetes patients showed a moderate but significant shortening of TCRB CDR3 length in all four CD4+ subsets. Fewer insertions and more nucleotide deletions at VDJ recombination sites were observed in patients with type 1 diabetes, implying thymic rearrangement abnormalities. Shorter templates might be favored by PCR, yet because patient and control samples were amplified and corrected together, any such skew would affect both groups equally. Sequencing cDNA rather than genomic DNA could over-represent highly expressing activated cells, although activation and CD3 levels did not differ between groups. Naive, central memory and regulatory TCRB repertoires appeared to be more similar among patients than among healthy donors. Because the HLA sub-analyses included only small numbers of individuals, any influence of HLA type on TCRB rearrangement was left unresolved.

From each donor, a single peripheral blood sample of approximately 0.11 L on average was drawn into heparinised tubes. Using a panel that included CD45RO, CCR7, CD25, CD127, CD95 and CD27, naive, central memory, regulatory and stem cell-like memory CD4+ T cells were sorted on a BD FACSAria II. All sorted populations exceeded 98% purity. Right away, PBMCs were isolated by Lymphoprep density gradient centrifugation and were stained directly, with no culture step. To minimize batch effects, samples were stained and sorted in pairs, one healthy donor with one patient per experiment. The sequenced material came from naive CD4+ T cells from blood. According to the study, the label for this sample's cell subset or site signals: true naive CD4+ T cells. The sequence derives from a man between 18 and 35 years old with type 1 diabetes. The sequence joins TRBV27 to TRBJ2-7; a stretch of 8 junction bases matches TRBD2. In nucleotide form, the sequence is TGTGCCAGCAGTTCGGAAACTAGCGGCTCCTACGAGCAGTACTTC. This yields the protein CASSSETSGSYEQYF.